Below are 19 T cell receptor beta chains sequenced from a single sample in a study of early T cells in non-severe SARS-CoV-2 infection. TCRdb processed the 5' RACE reads anew with MiXCR; each CDR3 protein has one entry. Counted here are 35,000 to 45,000 distinct CDR3 sequences, 5% to 6% occurring once; the ten biggest clones make up 30%. The sample taken for sequencing was whole blood. These receptors were collected from an adult who was a healthcare worker with PCR-confirmed SARS-CoV-2 infection or an uninfected control (not recorded which).

This clonotype was observed many times. The chain links TRBV19 to TRBJ2-2; 11 positions agree with TRBD2. Trimming took 6 bases from V and 3 from J; bases not matched to a gene: 0. Germline values: CDR1 LNHDA, CDR2 SQIVND (reference sequence). This CDR3 comprises 14 residues. The CDR3 here is CASRTSGDTGELFF. As DNA, the CDR3 is TGTGCCAGTAGGACTAGCGGGGACACCGGGGAGCTGTTTTTT. The full variable domain, rest sourced from reference TRBV19 and TRBJ2-2, is DGGITQSPKYLFRKEGQNVTLSCEQNLNHDAMYWYRQDPGQGLRLIYYSQIVNDFQKGDIAEGYSVSREKKESFPLTVTSAQKNPTAFYLCASRTSGDTGELFFGEGSRLTVL.

This clonotype was recorded at least ten times. The CDR3 loop reads CASSSRGQGPYEQYF. DNA of the CDR3: TGTGCCAGCAGTTCCCGGGGACAGGGTCCCTACGAGCAGTACTTC. The rearrangement joins TRBV12-3 or TRBV12-4 to TRBJ2-7, with 9 positions matching TRBD1. The CDR3 sequence is 15 residues long. Unmatched junction bases numbered 6, after V lost 4 bases and J lost 2 bases.

This clonotype was observed at least ten times. J is TRBJ1-4 and V is TRBV4-1; D not resolved. Germline lookup yields CDR1 MGHRA and CDR2 YSYEKL. Trimming pared 4 bases from V and 0 bases from J, leaving 15 bases between. This CDR3 region has 17 residues. The CDR3 DNA is TGCGCCAGCAGCCGTGCGGGGTTGGTAACAACTAATGAAAAACTGTTTTTT. Its protein is CASSRAGLVTTNEKLFF.

This clonotype was seen at least ten times. This chain uses TRBV15 with TRBJ2-7; D is undetermined. There are 15 residues in the CDR3. The germline V gene encodes CDR1 LNHNV and CDR2 YYDKDF (reference sequence). The ends were cut back, 0 bases at V and 2 bases at J, with 11 bases in the middle. The CDR3 protein is CATSRDWPAPYEQYF. In DNA form, the CDR3 reads TGTGCCACCAGCAGAGATTGGCCCGCCCCCTACGAGCAGTACTTC.

The chain is built from TRBV5-1 and TRBJ1-2, with D possibly TRBD1 on 6 matching bases. This CDR3 spans 14 amino acids. Trimming removed 2 bases from V and 0 bases from J, with 8 bases in between. CDR1 and CDR2 (germline): SGHRS, YFSETQ. The CDR3 loop reads CASSLGTPNYGYTF. CDR3 sequence (DNA): TGCGCCAGCAGCTTAGGGACACCTAACTATGGCTACACCTTC.

The table lists this clonotype with many counts. The chain is built from TRBV30 and TRBJ2-5; D is unresolved. The CDR3 totals 13 residues. Germline V gene data show CDR1 as GTSNPN and CDR2 as SVGIG (reference sequence). Trimming removed 2 bases from V and 3 bases from J, with 10 bases in between. The CDR3 nucleotides read TGTGCCTGGAGTCGAGACGCGAAAGAGACCCAGTACTTC. It yields the protein CAWSRDAKETQYF.

The chain is built from TRBV27 and TRBJ1-5, with a weak D call TRBD1 (6 bases). Trimming removed 2 bases from V and 7 bases from J, with 15 bases in between. The CDR3 is made up of 15 amino acids. Germline V CDR1 and CDR2: MNHEY, SMNVEV (reference sequence). CDR3 sequence (DNA): TGTGCCAGCAGTTTAAGGACAGTCGAAAGCCAGCCCCAGCATTTT. It specifies CASSLRTVESQPQHF.

This clonotype was detected ten times or more. V is TRBV6-5 and J is TRBJ2-5; the match to TRBD2 covers 10 bases. Germline CDR1 is MNHEY and CDR2 is SVGAGI. Unmatched junction bases numbered 5, after V lost 6 bases and J lost 4 bases. There are 14 residues in the CDR3. This CDR3 reads CASRTAGGRETQYF. The CDR3 nucleotides are TGTGCCAGCAGGACAGCGGGAGGGAGAGAGACCCAGTACTTC.

This clonotype was observed at least ten times. V gene TRBV5-1 combines with J gene TRBJ2-2; weak D call: TRBD2 (5 bases). CDR3 length: 16 amino acids. Trimming took 0 bases from V and 0 from J, leaving 9 bases between them. CDR1 and CDR2 from the germline V gene are SGHRS and YFSETQ. CDR3: CASSLESGSNTGELFF. Here the CDR3 DNA reads TGCGCCAGCAGCTTGGAATCGGGGTCGAACACCGGGGAGCTGTTTTTT.

This clonotype was seen at least ten times. The genes are TRBV5-4 and TRBJ2-7; 8 nucleotides align to TRBD2. Trimming removed 0 bases from V and 2 bases from J; junction bases left unmatched: 4. CDR1 is SGHNT and CDR2 is YYREEE in the germline V gene (reference sequence). The CDR3 spans 15 residues. The CDR3 here is CASSLGLAPTYEQYF. CDR3 DNA sequence: TGTGCCAGCAGCTTGGGACTAGCGCCAACCTACGAGCAGTACTTC.

This clonotype was counted ten times or more. The chain links TRBV5-1 to TRBJ2-5; D gene uncertain. CDR1 SGHRS and CDR2 YFSETQ come from the germline V gene. The CDR3 runs 14 residues. The V gene lost 2 bases and the J gene lost 1 base, with 9 bases spanning the gap. This CDR3 reads CASSFWGSQETQYF. In DNA, the CDR3 is TGCGCCAGCAGCTTTTGGGGAAGCCAAGAGACCCAGTACTTC. Variable domain in full (rest from reference TRBV5-1 and TRBJ2-5): KAGVTQTPRYLIKTRGQQVTLSCSPISGHRSVSWYQQTPGQGLQFLFEYFSETQRNKGNFPGRFSGRQFSNSRSEMNVSTLELGDSALYLCASSFWGSQETQYFGPGTRLLVL.

This chain uses TRBV9 with TRBJ2-1, with no clear D. The V end was cut by 2 bases, the J end by 1 base, with 16 bases between. CDR1 and CDR2 (germline): SGDLS, YYNGEE. There are 17 residues in the CDR3. CDR3 in amino acids: CASSVERIPLSYNEQFF. As DNA, the CDR3 is TGTGCCAGCAGCGTGGAGCGCATCCCCCTATCCTACAATGAGCAGTTCTTC.

This clonotype came up a few times. The chain carries TRBV20-1 and TRBJ2-3, with TRBD2 matching over 8 bases. CDR1 DFQATT and CDR2 SNEGSKA come from the germline V gene (reference sequence). The CDR3 length is 15 residues. J lost 2 bases, V lost 4 bases, and 8 bases had no gene match. The CDR3 sequence is CSATSSSGATDTQYF. CDR3 coding DNA: TGCAGTGCTACCAGCAGTAGCGGGGCCACAGATACGCAGTATTTT.

This clonotype was seen a few times. The genes are TRBV27 and TRBJ2-5; D gene unclear. With 4 bases removed from V and 2 bases from J, the gap between germline ends came to 11 bases. The CDR3 is 14 residues long. The germline CDR1 and CDR2 sequences are MNHEY and SMNVEV (reference sequence). In DNA form, the CDR3 reads TGTGCCAGCAGTTCTGCCAGATTTCAAGAGACCCAGTACTTC. Translation: CASSSARFQETQYF.

This clonotype was recorded many times. This chain uses TRBV12-3 or TRBV12-4 with TRBJ1-5; 7 bases fit TRBD1. Unmatched junction bases numbered 5, after V lost 6 bases and J lost 3 bases. There are 14 residues in the CDR3. This CDR3 reads CASSRTGVNQPQHF. Written as DNA, the CDR3 is TGTGCCAGCAGCCGGACAGGAGTCAATCAGCCCCAGCATTTT.

The CDR3 sequence is CASSSQLAGTKNIQYF. As DNA, the CDR3 is TGTGCCAGCAGCTCACAACTAGCGGGGACCAAAAACATTCAGTACTTC. The gene calls are TRBV7-2 and TRBJ2-4; 10 bases align to TRBD2. This CDR3 spans 16 amino acids. Germline CDR1 is SGHTA and CDR2 is FQGNSA. J lost 2 bases, V lost 4 bases, and 5 bases had no gene match.

This clonotype was recorded at least ten times. The CDR3: CSARVTPRGEKLFF. CDR3 DNA: TGCAGTGCTAGAGTAACACCCAGGGGTGAAAAACTGTTTTTT. The chain is built from TRBV20-1 and TRBJ1-4; a weak D match, TRBD1 (6 bases). Germline CDR1 is DFQATT and CDR2 is SNEGSKA (reference sequence). Trimming shortened V by 1 base and J by 7 bases, and 13 bases separated the two germline ends. The CDR3 has 14 residues.

This clonotype was seen many times. J is TRBJ2-1 and V is TRBV5-1; 13 nucleotides match TRBD2. The CDR3 length is 18 residues. In germline, CDR1 is SGHRS, CDR2 YFSETQ. J gave up 2 bases and V 4 bases, and 9 bases lay outside the gene matches. CDR3 in DNA: TGCGCCAGCAGCCCCACTAGCGGGAGGGCCGTTGCCTACAATGAGCAGTTCTTC. This translates into CASSPTSGRAVAYNEQFF.

This clonotype was seen at least ten times. V usage is TRBV21-1 and J usage is TRBJ2-5; the D segment call TRBD2 is taken from the table without a DNA check. TRBV21-1 is assigned pseudogene status. CDR3 length: 16 residues. The CDR3 DNA is TGTGCCAGCCTGGGGACTAGCGGGAGGCCGCTGGAGACCCAGTACTTC. Its protein product is CASLGTSGRPLETQYF.